This T cell receptor beta chain was retrieved from a study of blood T cell repertoires in COVID-19. Study as a whole: Samples taken during acute and convalescent COVID-19 were collected in the United States, Italy and Spain.

Profiling relied on immunoSEQ multiplex PCR, and the TCRdb table lists in-frame clones only, not all of them. This sample yields around 94,000 clones, of which approximately 88% are seen a single time; roughly 4% belongs to the top ten. Germline CDR1 and CDR2: MNHNS and SASEGT. Trimming took off 2 bases at V and 9 bases at J, with 11 bases between the two ends. This CDR3 contains 14 residues. The V and J genes are TRBV6-1 and TRBJ1-6; no definite D call. The specimen sequenced was peripheral blood. The clonotype was recovered from a human donor in a cohort sampled during active COVID-19. CDR3 nucleotides: TGTGCCAGCAGTGAAAATAGACGGAGTTCACCCCTCCACTTT. The encoded protein is CASSENRRSSPLHF.